This T cell receptor (beta chain) appears in the sequencing data of a study of blood T cell repertoires in COVID-19. Here immunoSEQ multiplex PCR was the method, and the copy in TCRdb shows in-frame clones only, minus some. The sample gives 85,000 to 110,000 clones, approximately 84% of which show up once; around 12% is in the top ten. V was pared by 0 bases and J by 6 bases, with 11 bases between. Looked up from germline, CDR1 is LGHNA and CDR2 is YNFKEQ. This CDR3 has 15 residues. Sequenced: peripheral blood. The chain links TRBV4-2 to TRBJ2-2, with no clear D. This TCR came from a human donor in a cohort sampled during active COVID-19. The CDR3 DNA sequence: TGTGCCAGCAGCCAAGATCTTACAGCCCCCGGGGAGCTGTTTTTT. It encodes CASSQDLTAPGELFF.